The 5 T cell receptor beta chains below come from one sample, sequenced in a study of cytomegalovirus exposure and HLA in healthy donors. Primers included in the PCR were 60 Vbeta and 13 Jbeta primers. Assay used: immunoSEQ multiplex PCR; TCRdb lists only in-frame clones, some missing. The sample has more than 85,000 clones, under 80% seen once; the top ten hold approximately 3.6%. Sequencing input: PBMCs. Receptor source: a woman between 45 and 60 years old in good health and CMV-seropositive.

The CDR3 nucleotides read TGTGCCAGCAGCTCCAAACAGCGGGGGGGCGGCGAGCAGTACTTC. It encodes CASSSKQRGGGEQYF. The chain joins TRBV7-2 to TRBJ2-7, with 10 positions matching TRBD2. CDR3 size: 15 residues. Unmatched junction bases numbered 9, after V lost 4 bases and J lost 6 bases. Germline V gene sequence: CDR1 SGHTA, CDR2 FQGNSA.

The DNA for the CDR3 is TGTGCCAGCAGTTCCGATACAGGGTTCAGTAGAGCTTTCTTT. Translated: CASSSDTGFSRAFF. The chain is built from TRBV6-6 and TRBJ1-1; maybe TRBD1 (6 bases). CDR3 length: 14 amino acids. Germline lookup yields CDR1 MNHNY and CDR2 SVGAGI (reference sequence). With 4 bases removed from V and 10 bases from J, the gap between germline ends came to 19 bases.

This rearrangement joins TRBV27 to TRBJ1-1; no clear D. This CDR3 comprises 15 residues. With 0 bases removed from V and 0 bases from J, the gap between germline ends came to 8 bases. Germline assignment: CDR1 MNHEY and CDR2 SMNVEV (reference sequence). CDR3 nucleotides: TGTGCCAGCAGTTTATCTTCGGGATTGAACACTGAAGCTTTCTTT. The encoded protein is CASSLSSGLNTEAFF.

The rearrangement links TRBV7-6 to TRBJ2-6; D uncertain. The CDR3 has 16 amino acids. CDR1 and CDR2 from the germline V gene are SGHVS and FNYEAQ. Trimming took 1 base from V and 3 from J, leaving 10 bases between them. The CDR3 DNA sequence: TGTGCCAGCAGCTTAGTCTCGTACGGTGGGGCCAACGTCCTGACTTTC. This gives the protein CASSLVSYGGANVLTF.

The gene calls are TRBV11-2 and TRBJ2-5, with D uncertain. The CDR3 length is 12 residues. Trimming removed 4 bases at V and 0 bases at J, with 3 bases between. Germline loops: CDR1 SGHAT, CDR2 FQNNGV. This chain's CDR3 is CASSSYQETQYF. CDR3 in DNA: TGTGCCAGCAGCTCGTACCAAGAGACCCAGTACTTC.